Below are 14 T cell receptor beta chains sequenced from a single sample in a study of control samples from healthy donors and cancer patients. The table came from immunoSEQ multiplex PCR; TCRdb's copy has only in-frame clones and leaves some out. The table for this sample gives roughly 200,000 clones. The material sequenced was blood. These receptors were taken from a woman aged 25 to 39 in good health.

V gene TRBV4-1 combines with J gene TRBJ2-2; the match to TRBD2 covers 9 bases. V gave up 4 bases and J gave up 4 bases; unmatched junction bases: 10. Per the germline V gene, CDR1 is MGHRA and CDR2 is YSYEKL. The CDR3 loop spans 17 amino acids. CDR3 sequence: CASSRKIAGEITGELFF. CDR3 DNA: TGCGCCAGCAGCCGCAAGATAGCGGGGGAGATCACCGGGGAGCTGTTTTTT.

The rearrangement links TRBV27 to TRBJ1-2; D gene uncertain. The CDR3 consists of 13 residues. CDR1 and CDR2 (germline): MNHEY, SMNVEV (reference sequence). V lost 6 bases and J 6 bases, leaving 14 bases between the germline ends. The DNA of the CDR3 is TGTGCCAGCAGCCCCCCAGGTAAAGATGGCTACACCTTC. It yields the protein CASSPPGKDGYTF.

The V and J genes are TRBV3-1 (or the pseudogene TRBV3-2) and TRBJ2-1; D ambiguous. This CDR3 contains 12 residues. CDR1 is LGHDT, CDR2 YNNKEL, per germline (reference sequence). V was clipped by 1 base and J by 6 bases, with 4 bases between them. The CDR3 loop reads CASSQVGNEQFF. DNA of the CDR3: TGTGCCAGCAGCCAAGTGGGCAATGAGCAGTTCTTC.

The J gene is TRBJ2-1, the V gene TRBV12-3 or TRBV12-4; D may be TRBD1 or TRBD2 (6 bases each). V was pared by 6 bases and J by 14 bases, with 17 bases between. This CDR3 has 12 amino acids. CDR3 in amino acids: CASSQDSREEFF. The CDR3 DNA sequence: TGTGCCAGCAGCCAGGACAGCAGGGAGGAGTTCTTC.

The gene calls are TRBV21-1 and TRBJ1-5. TRBV21-1 is deemed a pseudogene. The CDR3 covers 16 residues. The CDR3 DNA is TGTGCCAGCAGCAAGACGCGGGAGAAAGGCAATCAGCCCCAGCATTTT. It encodes CASSKTREKGNQPQHF.

This chain connects TRBV6-5 to TRBJ1-1; D unclear. The ends were cut back, 2 bases at V and 3 bases at J, with 13 bases in the middle. Germline loops: CDR1 MNHEY, CDR2 SVGAGI. The CDR3 is 15 amino acids. The CDR3 sequence: CASSYDSLAYTEAFF. DNA for the CDR3: TGTGCCAGCAGTTACGACTCCCTGGCGTACACTGAAGCTTTCTTT.

The V gene is TRBV27, the J gene TRBJ2-7; perhaps TRBD2 as D (7 bases). Germline-derived CDR1 and CDR2 are MNHEY and SMNVEV (reference sequence). Trimming shortened V by 3 bases and J by 6 bases, and 12 bases separated the two germline ends. The CDR3 loop spans 13 amino acids. The CDR3 sequence: CASSFPGGAEQYF. CDR3 coding DNA: TGTGCCAGCAGTTTCCCTGGGGGGGCCGAGCAGTACTTC.

The chain uses TRBV5-1 and TRBJ1-4; no clear D. CDR1 and CDR2 from the germline V gene are SGHRS and YFSETQ. The CDR3 runs to 16 residues. V dropped 2 bases and J dropped 3 bases, with 14 bases sitting between them. The CDR3 sequence: CASSFRPNGANEKLFF. In DNA, the CDR3 is TGCGCCAGCAGCTTTCGACCCAACGGGGCTAATGAAAAACTGTTTTTT.

The chain carries TRBV5-1 and TRBJ2-7; D gene unclear. Trimming took off 0 bases at V and 2 bases at J, with 3 bases between the two ends. Germline-derived CDR1 and CDR2 are SGHRS and YFSETQ. This CDR3 has 12 amino acids. CDR3 nucleotides: TGCGCCAGCAGCTTGGCCACCTACGAGCAGTACTTC. Encoded protein: CASSLATYEQYF.

This chain joins TRBV5-1 and TRBJ1-6, with D unclear. CDR1 and CDR2 from the germline V gene are SGHRS and YFSETQ. The CDR3 has 15 residues. V lost 2 bases and J 10 bases, leaving 16 bases between the germline ends. The CDR3 reads CASSFAGPPGSPLHF. The CDR3 region has the DNA TGCGCCAGCAGCTTCGCGGGTCCTCCGGGCTCACCCCTCCACTTT. Full variable domain (rest looked up from reference TRBV5-1 and TRBJ1-6): KAGVTQTPRYLIKTRGQQVTLSCSPISGHRSVSWYQQTPGQGLQFLFEYFSETQRNKGNFPGRFSGRQFSNSRSEMNVSTLELGDSALYLCASSFAGPPGSPLHFGNGTRLTVT.

This chain connects TRBV7-9 to TRBJ2-7; no definite D call. The germline gives CDR1 SEHNR, CDR2 FQNEAQ (reference sequence). This CDR3 has 13 amino acids. The germline V and J ends were trimmed by 1 base and 4 bases, with 8 bases remaining between them. Written as DNA, the CDR3 is TGTGCCAGCAGCTTAGTCGTTTCGTACGAGCAGTACTTC. Its protein product is CASSLVVSYEQYF.

This chain joins TRBV11-2 and TRBJ1-2; D is perhaps TRBD1 (6 bases). Germline CDR1 SGHAT, CDR2 FQNNGV. The CDR3 is 15 residues long. The ends were cut back, 2 bases at V and 6 bases at J, with 16 bases in the middle. CDR3: CASSLSLGGRDGYTF. CDR3 in DNA: TGTGCCAGCAGCTTAAGTCTCGGGGGGCGGGATGGCTACACCTTC. Full variable domain (remainder filled in from reference TRBV11-2 and TRBJ1-2): EAGVAQSPRYKIIEKRQSVAFWCNPISGHATLYWYQQILGQGPKLLIQFQNNGVVDDSQLPKDRFSAERLKGVDSTLKIQPAKLEDSAVYLCASSLSLGGRDGYTFGSGTRLTVV.

The CDR3: CAISEGGANYGYTF. The CDR3 DNA is TGTGCCATCAGTGAGGGGGGAGCTAACTATGGCTACACCTTC. The V call is TRBV10-3, the J call TRBJ1-2; a possible D gene is TRBD1 (5 bases). V was pared by 2 bases and J by 0 bases, with 7 bases between. There are 14 residues in the CDR3. Germline V gene sequence: CDR1 ENHRY, CDR2 SYGVKD.

The DNA for the CDR3 is TGTGCCAGCAAGGGGGGTACCTCTGGAAACACCATATATTTT. This gives the protein CASKGGTSGNTIYF. J is TRBJ1-3 and V is TRBV28; TRBD1 is a possible D gene (6 bases). Germline CDR1 and CDR2: MDHEN and SYDVKM. The CDR3 extends over 14 amino acids. Trimming took 7 bases from V and 0 from J, leaving 10 bases between them.